The T cell receptor (beta chain) described here comes from a study of siplizumab effects on memory and regulatory T cells (dated by TCRdb to the late 2010s). In terms of the full investigation: The study looked at the effect of siplizumab, an anti-CD2 antibody, on alloreactive T-cell subsets in allogeneic mixed lymphocyte reactions made from human PBMCs.

In three donor pairs, further sequencing was done on unstimulated CD8+ naive, CD4+ memory, CD8+ TEMRA, CD4+ naive and CD8+ effector memory subsets. Sorted unstimulated T cells, along with proliferating T cells recovered from mixed lymphocyte reactions, underwent TCRbeta CDR3 sequencing. Fresh whole blood from some eleven HLA-typed healthy donors was used to isolate PBMCs. On the study overall, not on this receptor specifically: Greater diversity appeared to be present in unstimulated naive T cells than in memory T cells, and a substantial contribution to the alloresponse seemed to be made by naive cells. Whether proliferating Tregs from siplizumab cultures were suppressive was not functionally confirmed. Siplizumab significantly reduced the cumulative frequency of alloreactive sequences traceable to unstimulated CD4+ memory T cells. Of the alloreactive CD4+ clones that could be mapped, the Treg-derived share averaged roughly 69% with siplizumab compared with 25% to 30% in control reactions. Sequences below about 10^-5 frequency were poorly captured, so only a minor fraction of alloreactive clones could be mapped to unstimulated subsets. A naive or memory phenotype could not be assigned to roughly 75-96% of proliferating CD4+ or CD8+ clones.

Regarding this clone: The target of this receptor is not known. Qualities for individual bases were not recorded, and no much larger clone is one base off.

Relative to germline, V is 1 base shorter and J is 1 base shorter, with 8 bases between their ends. CDR3 length: 14 amino acids, cysteine to phenylalanine. Just CDR3 DNA is preserved here, 42 bases in frame from base 1. From a lookup of the germline V gene, CDR1 and CDR2 are LGHNT and FRNRAP. The receptor library was made with the immunoSEQ multiplex PCR assay. Around 92,000 TCR templates per sample were assayed by the deep sequencing platform. Genomic DNA extracted from sorted T cells was used for TCRbeta CDR3 sequencing. The study's processing was this. The R programming language was used for clonal analysis of TCRbeta CDR3 data. Alloreactive CD4+ and CD8+ clones were identified by comparing unstimulated samples to CFSE-low samples taken after the reaction. Alloreactive CD4+ clones were assigned to regulatory or non-regulatory origin by matching sequences to sorted unstimulated Treg and non-Treg repertoires. TCRdb retrieved this table from immuneACCESS and kept in-frame rearrangements only. Not all clones are present; in checked studies, unresolved V genes account for under half, and no reason is known for the remainder. That table is the source of V, J and clone size, and D and trimming were worked out from the DNA. Present in this sample are some 100,000 clones, about 96% of which were seen just once. Jointly, the top ten make up under 0.04% of the sample.

The clonotype was recovered from a human donor in good health. This chain joins TRBV12-5 to TRBJ2-7; there is no confident call for the D gene. The sequenced material came from naive CD4+ T cells sorted from blood. The cell subset or site label of this sample denotes: unstimulated naive T cells. The sequenced DNA is TGTGCTAGTGGTTTGGGGGCGGTATCCTACGAGCAGTACTTC. Its coded protein is CASGLGAVSYEQYF.